The source of this TCR beta chain is a study of blood T cells in healthy people across ages. Concerning this clonotype: A much bigger clone sits one base away, suggesting this may be a read error.

V was clipped by 7 bases and J by 4 bases; unmatched bases: 5. Germline values: CDR1 SNHLY, CDR2 FYNNEI. The CDR3 runs 13 residues. Primers used in a second PCR of roughly 7 to 11 cycles were a sample-barcoded 5' primer and a J-beta primer mix. TCRdb reanalysed the 5' RACE reads using MiXCR and keeps one entry per CDR3 protein. The table shows hundreds of thousands of distinct CDR3 sequences, with 45% to 60% occurring only once. The V gene is TRBV2, the J gene TRBJ1-2; 8 nucleotides line up with TRBD1. Sequenced: blood. This receptor was identified in a woman older than 75 in good health. CDR3 in amino acids: CASKGQVGYGYTF. The CDR3 nucleotides are TGTGCCAGCAAGGGACAGGTCGGCTATGGCTACACCTTC.